One sample yielded the 25 T cell receptor beta chains listed below, sequenced in a study of cytomegalovirus exposure and HLA in healthy donors. The study ran its PCR with 60 Vbeta and 13 Jbeta primers. The table came from immunoSEQ multiplex PCR; TCRdb's copy has only in-frame clones and leaves some out. Among 95,000 to 100,000 clones listed, approximately 76% were seen once. The sample taken for sequencing was PBMCs. Every receptor here comes from a woman aged 55-69 years in good health and CMV-seropositive.

About this clone itself: The same CDR3 can be traced to other DNA sequences in this sample. The V call is TRBV9, the J call TRBJ2-7; D is perhaps TRBD2 (5 bases). The CDR3 has 14 residues. Germline V gives CDR1 SGDLS, CDR2 YYNGEE. Trimming shortened V by 3 bases and J by 0 bases, and 10 bases separated the two germline ends. The CDR3 sequence is CASSEGAGSYEQYF. The CDR3 DNA follows: TGTGCCAGCAGCGAGGGAGCAGGCTCCTACGAGCAGTACTTC. Full variable domain (rest looked up from reference TRBV9 and TRBJ2-7): DSGVTQTPKHLITATGQRVTLRCSPRSGDLSVYWYQQSLDQGLQFLIQYYNGEERAKGNILERFSAQQFPDLHSELNLSSLELGDSALYFCASSEGAGSYEQYFGPGTRLTVT.

The genes are TRBV27 and TRBJ1-1; D remains ambiguous. Trimming took off 0 bases at V and 8 bases at J, with 7 bases between the two ends. CDR3 length equals 12 residues. Germline assignment: CDR1 MNHEY and CDR2 SMNVEV (reference sequence). The DNA of the CDR3 is TGTGCCAGCAGTTTATCCTCGGGGGAAGCTTTCTTT. Amino acids: CASSLSSGEAFF.

This chain connects TRBV6-5 to TRBJ1-5; D gene unclear. The V gene's germline CDR1 is MNHEY and CDR2 SVGAGI. With 0 bases removed from V and 6 bases from J, the gap between germline ends came to 12 bases. The CDR3 loop spans 15 amino acids. CDR3 DNA: TGTGCCAGCAGTTACTCGAGGGCAGGAGCTCAGCCCCAGCATTTT. Amino acid sequence: CASSYSRAGAQPQHF.

The rearrangement links TRBV18 to TRBJ1-5, with D possibly TRBD1 on 6 matching bases. V lost 3 bases and J lost 7, with 10 bases in between. This CDR3 has 13 amino acids. Germline loops: CDR1 KGHSH, CDR2 LQKENI. The DNA of the CDR3 is TGTGCCAGCTCACCTTCCAGGGGACAGCCCCAGCATTTT. Encoded protein: CASSPSRGQPQHF.

The chain combines TRBV7-3 with TRBJ2-1, with D perhaps TRBD1 (6 bases). Germline CDR1 and CDR2: SGHTA and FQGTGA. The V end was cut by 1 base, the J end by 2 bases, with 12 bases between. The CDR3 extends over 16 amino acids. CDR3: CASSLNSRDTYNEQFF. The CDR3, as DNA: TGTGCCAGCAGCTTAAATAGCCGGGACACCTACAATGAGCAGTTCTTC.

The V call is TRBV19, the J call TRBJ1-5; 8 bases are shared with TRBD1. Germline CDR1 is LNHDA and CDR2 is SQIVND (reference sequence). The CDR3 length is 15 residues. The V segment lost 6 bases and the J segment 9 bases; nucleotides outside the gene matches: 13. CDR3 bases: TGTGCCAGTAGCCTAGGGGACAGGACGGGAGGGCCCCAGCATTTT. Amino acid sequence: CASSLGDRTGGPQHF.

The chain employs TRBV30 and TRBJ1-2; TRBD1 aligns across 11 bases. The CDR3 is made up of 13 amino acids. Germline V gene data show CDR1 as GTSNPN and CDR2 as SVGIG (reference sequence). J lost 7 bases, V lost 5 bases, and 6 bases had no gene match. CDR3 sequence reads: CAWAGQGAFGYTF. CDR3 in DNA: TGTGCCTGGGCTGGACAGGGGGCTTTTGGCTACACCTTC.

This clone was seen a handful of times. This chain joins TRBV28 and TRBJ1-1, with D unclear. Trimming took off 8 bases at V and 1 base at J, with 5 bases between the two ends. The CDR3 loop spans 11 amino acids. CDR1 MDHEN and CDR2 SYDVKM come from the germline V gene. The CDR3 nucleotides are TGTGCCAGCGGGAGGAACACTGAAGCTTTCTTT. It specifies CASGRNTEAFF.

This rearrangement joins TRBV4-2 to TRBJ1-5; D possibly corresponds to TRBD1 (6 bases). Trimming stripped 3 bases from V and 9 bases from J, with 15 bases between. Germline-derived CDR1 and CDR2 are LGHNA and YNFKEQ. The CDR3 covers 14 residues. CDR3 bases: TGTGCCAGCAGCCATCCCGGGGGAGGGGGGCCCCAGCATTTT. This gives the protein CASSHPGGGGPQHF.

The chain has TRBV11-2 and TRBJ1-1, with D possibly being TRBD1 (6 bases). Germline V CDR1 and CDR2: SGHAT, FQNNGV. The V end was cut by 5 bases, the J end by 6 bases, with 16 bases between. This CDR3 comprises 14 residues. CDR3 sequence (DNA): TGTGCCAGCAGCCTATCGGGGGGGCTGGCTGAAGCTTTCTTT. Amino acid sequence: CASSLSGGLAEAFF.

Comments on this clone: Other DNA sequences within the sample encode an identical CDR3. V usage is TRBV4-2 and J usage is TRBJ1-4; possibly TRBD1 for D (5 bases). Trimming took off 0 bases at V and 4 bases at J, with 9 bases between the two ends. CDR3 size: 15 residues. CDR1 and CDR2 (germline): LGHNA, YNFKEQ. The CDR3 loop reads CASSQDRGGNEKLFF. The CDR3 nucleotides are TGTGCCAGCAGCCAAGATCGGGGGGGTAATGAAAAACTGTTTTTT.

The genes are TRBV9 and TRBJ2-5; TRBD2 agrees at 10 bases. CDR3 size: 17 residues. Germline V CDR1 and CDR2: SGDLS, YYNGEE. J gave up 3 bases and V 4 bases, and 12 bases lay outside the gene matches. CDR3 sequence: CASSPPPSGSFKETQYF. The CDR3 DNA reads TGTGCCAGCAGCCCCCCCCCTAGCGGGAGTTTCAAAGAGACCCAGTACTTC.

This chain joins TRBV19 and TRBJ2-7; 9 nucleotides match TRBD2. J was trimmed by 2 bases and V by 6 bases; bases with no gene match: 8. The CDR3 is 15 residues long. Germline loops: CDR1 LNHDA, CDR2 SQIVND (reference sequence). The CDR3 DNA reads TGTGCCAGTAGGGTGACTAGCGGTGGACCCTACGAGCAGTACTTC. Protein product: CASRVTSGGPYEQYF.

This clone has more than one count but fewer than ten. This rearrangement joins TRBV5-5 to TRBJ1-1, with D possibly matching TRBD1 (6 bases). V lost 2 bases and J 5 bases, leaving 13 bases between the germline ends. Germline V CDR1 and CDR2: SGHKS, YYEKEE (reference sequence). This CDR3 comprises 14 residues. In DNA form, the CDR3 reads TGTGCCAGCAGCTTCAGGGGCTTGGGTACTGAAGCTTTCTTT. Protein product: CASSFRGLGTEAFF.

This sequence joins TRBV14 and TRBJ2-2; maybe TRBD2 (6 bases). With 3 bases removed from V and 3 bases from J, the gap between germline ends came to 11 bases. This CDR3 is built from 15 residues. CDR1 SGHDN and CDR2 FVKESK come from the germline V gene. As DNA, the CDR3 is TGTGCCAGCAGCCAGCGGGGAATATACACCGGGGAGCTGTTTTTT. This encodes CASSQRGIYTGELFF. Full variable domain (remainder filled in from reference TRBV14 and TRBJ2-2): EAGVTQFPSHSVIEKGQTVTLRCDPISGHDNLYWYRRVMGKEIKFLLHFVKESKQDESGMPNNRFLAERTGGTYSTLKVQPAELEDSGVYFCASSQRGIYTGELFFGEGSRLTVL.

The CDR3, as DNA: TGTGCCAGCAGCTCCACAGCGGGACCCTACGAGCAGTACTTC. This translates into CASSSTAGPYEQYF. The chain couples TRBV7-3 to TRBJ2-7, with 7 bases lining up with TRBD2. The germline V gene encodes CDR1 SGHTA and CDR2 FQGTGA. The V and J ends lost 4 bases and 2 bases, in that order; junction bases with no gene match: 5. The CDR3 runs 14 residues.

V and J are TRBV7-9 and TRBJ2-4; D gene unclear. V lost 3 bases to trimming and J lost 8 bases, with 11 bases between them. Germline-derived CDR1 and CDR2 are SEHNR and FQNEAQ (reference sequence). CDR3 length: 13 residues. The CDR3 loop is CASSLSYRDIQYF. The CDR3 coding sequence is TGTGCCAGCAGCTTGTCTTATCGAGACATTCAGTACTTC.

A few counts support this clone. V is TRBV9 and J is TRBJ1-1; TRBD1 might be the D (5 bases). The CDR3 consists of 14 residues. Germline loops: CDR1 SGDLS, CDR2 YYNGEE. V lost 4 bases, J lost 7 bases, and 17 bases lay in between. The DNA of the CDR3 is TGTGCCAGCAGCCCTCGAGATGTGGGGGGTGAAGCTTTCTTT. Protein product: CASSPRDVGGEAFF.

The chain recombines TRBV5-1 with TRBJ2-2, with D unclear. Germline V gene lookup returns CDR1 SGHRS and CDR2 YFSETQ. The CDR3 extends over 14 amino acids. V lost 7 bases and J lost 0, with 10 bases in between. The CDR3 nucleotides are TGCGCCAGCGCCCCGACACCGAACACCGGGGAGCTGTTTTTT. Protein: CASAPTPNTGELFF.

The V gene is TRBV6-6, the J gene TRBJ2-1; tentative D call: TRBD2 (6 bases). The germline V gene has CDR1 MNHNY and CDR2 SVGAGI (reference sequence). This CDR3 region has 14 residues. V lost 4 bases, J lost 6 bases, and 13 bases lay in between. The CDR3 coding sequence is TGTGCCAGCAGTTTTTCCGGACTAACCAATGAGCAGTTCTTC. Protein product: CASSFSGLTNEQFF.

The V call is TRBV2, the J call TRBJ2-7; no firm D call. V gave up 9 bases and J gave up 2 bases, with 11 bases separating them. From germline, CDR1 is SNHLY and CDR2 FYNNEI. CDR3 length: 12 residues. The CDR3 loop reads CASLTATYEQYF. The CDR3 DNA reads TGTGCCAGTCTTACTGCCACCTACGAGCAGTACTTC.

This clone was observed a handful of times. This sequence joins TRBV5-4 and TRBJ1-2, with 7 bases lining up with TRBD1. J was trimmed by 3 bases and V by 3 bases; bases with no gene match: 5. Germline-derived CDR1 and CDR2 are SGHNT and YYREEE (reference sequence). This CDR3 region has 14 residues. For the CDR3, the DNA is TGTGCCAGCAGCTCGACACAGGGGCACTATGGCTACACCTTC. It is translated as CASSSTQGHYGYTF.

Note on this clone: Relative to the germline gene, one junction end is altered; a read error may explain this. V gene TRBV7-7 combines with J gene TRBJ2-5; 16 bases align to TRBD2. The CDR3 contains 17 residues. Germline assignment: CDR1 SSHAT and CDR2 FNYEAQ (reference sequence). In DNA, the CDR3 is TGTGCTAGCAGCCTTGGGACTAGCGGGAGGGGTGGAGAGACCCAGTACTTC. Protein sequence: CASSLGTSGRGGETQYF.

On this clone itself: One junction end disagrees with the germline gene, perhaps due to a read error. The V gene is TRBV7-9, the J gene TRBJ1-2; no clear D gene. The CDR3 runs to 12 residues. Germline V CDR1 and CDR2: SEHNR, FQNEAQ (reference sequence). CDR3 loop: CSSSINTEGYTF. The DNA for the CDR3 is TGTTCCAGCAGCATCAATACGGAGGGCTACACCTTC.

J is TRBJ2-3 and V is TRBV5-4, with D possibly being TRBD2 (5 bases). The germline V gene encodes CDR1 SGHNT and CDR2 YYREEE (reference sequence). This CDR3 comprises 14 residues. Trimming pared 0 bases from V and 6 bases from J, leaving 11 bases between. The CDR3 DNA reads TGTGCCAGCAGCTTGGGTGAGGGAAGGGATACGCAGTATTTT. Its protein product is CASSLGEGRDTQYF.